What follows is one T cell receptor (beta chain) and its context. The specificity of this receptor is unknown. Qualities for individual bases were not recorded, and no much larger clone is one base off. This specimen comes from a study of cytomegalovirus exposure and HLA in healthy donors (TCRdb year 2017). Background on the whole study: According to an earlier analysis of a few hundred of the donors, about 180 million T cells yielded approximately 120 million unique TCR beta sequences and 250 to 350 Gb of sequence data. An early release that covered some 640 HLA-typed donors contained approximately 300 gigabases of sequencing data and roughly 84 million unique TCR sequences. Of the 300 to 500 genotyped donors, 75% to 85% were placed in the genetic ancestry cluster associated with self-reported Caucasian donors. The study aimed to test whether cataloging public T cell receptors could reveal signatures of past pathogen exposure. The T cell repertoires of some 670 subjects were profiled by immunosequencing and related to cytomegalovirus serostatus. Along with the roughly 710-subject first cohort, a separate validation cohort of around 120 different subjects was used. To predict cytomegalovirus infection status, the study brought together high-throughput TCR immunosequencing, statistical association of individual TCRs with disease status, and machine learning. A later analysis re-analyzed previously published TCR beta repertoires from approximately 670 donors and added high-resolution HLA genotyping to study TCR occurrence patterns. Rather than drawing on any new phenotypic data, the later analysis identified candidate immune exposures from TCR beta sequences and the way those sequences occurred across donors. An earlier analysis of some 500 of the donors applied high-throughput TCR beta sequencing to assess whether each TCR beta V gene segment acted as functional or pseudogenic. Alongside the repertoire data, information on donor age, sex, ethnicity and CMV serostatus was compiled. Genome-wide SNP genotypes for about 65% of the 666 donors were used in a later genetic analysis, which treated that subset as a discovery cohort. Every discovery cohort repertoire had been produced on one sequencing platform. Class I and class II HLA loci were covered by the typing at four-digit resolution. Typing coverage varied by locus: roughly 629-640 donors for A, B, C, DRB1 and DQB1; about 520 for DQA1; more than 600 for DPA1; roughly 450 for DPB1. Because of strong linkage in the cohort, five DR-DQ haplotypes were treated as single units for association and clustering. Among roughly 400 genotyped donors of the cohort, an average of around 240,000 unique TCR beta nucleotide sequences were sequenced per donor, 15% to 20% of them non-productive. The study at large found these results: The classifier was reported to diagnose cytomegalovirus status with high specificity and sensitivity in both the original and validation cohorts. A later genetic analysis reported fewer N-insertions in productive TCRs among donors in an Asian-associated ancestry cluster than the approximately 700-donor mean. When HLA alleles, especially DR and DQ, strongly co-occurred, attributing TCR associations to individual alleles was difficult. According to a later analysis, TCR association rates differed among HLA loci, with DRB1 alleles showing the most associated TCRs and HLA-C alleles showing the fewest. Sequencing depth was assumed to be roughly uniform across donors in the presence/absence analyses, though that assumption may not hold. According to a later analysis, parvovirus B19, influenza, CMV and Epstein-Barr virus appeared linked to several top co-occurrence clusters. According to the authors, the approach could potentially be generalized to other disease states and immunological phenotypes. Most TCR sequences were observed very rarely across donors, whereas some public TCRs were present in many individuals. In a later analysis, 16,951 TCR beta sequences were associated with specific HLA alleles at a false discovery rate of 0.05. The sequencing pipeline was judged likely to have produced a cluster of highly shared sequence variants as a technical artifact. V-gene and J-gene trimming of TCR beta chains was associated with a missense DCLRE1C variant in a later genetic analysis, and the association was replicated in an independent cohort. The study gave a list of roughly 150 TCR beta chains associated with cytomegalovirus. A later analysis found that HLA-associated TCR beta chains were more clonally expanded and had lower generation probabilities than equally common non-associated chains. Most CMV-associated TCR beta chains appeared to be HLA-restricted in a later analysis, and the HLA associations seemed to be driven largely by CMV exposure. Linkage disequilibrium might explain the correlated functional status among segregating V segments, but an unknown experimental factor could not be ruled out. A few of the identified cytomegalovirus-associated TCR beta chains were confirmed in vitro to be specific for cytomegalovirus antigens. In this cohort, only TCR beta chains were sequenced, and detectable features were limited by the absence of alpha or paired-chain data. The only immune exposure information available for the cohort was CMV serostatus. A further reported finding was that TCR beta sequences accurately predicted the HLA-A and HLA-B alleles for most subjects in the first cohort. In an earlier analysis of more than 450 of the donors, most TCR beta V segments were observed in productive rearrangements about 87% or about 30% of the time, broadly matching IMGT annotations. Because the 87-base-pair reads could not distinguish some IMGT-functional V segments, including TRBV6-2 and TRBV6-3, those segments were excluded. Because HLA typing was missing for some donors at each locus, association tests included only the typed subset. Because counts were too low, seventeen rarely observed V segments, including chromosome 9 orphons, were left out of the earlier analysis of a few hundred of the donors.

The cohort was made up of about 610 healthy bone marrow donors. At the time of sampling, all cohort members were nominally healthy, though unrecorded immune exposures were likely present. The donor tested CMV seronegative and was one of the 352 seronegative cohort members. A peripheral blood sample was provided by each donor, and peripheral blood mononuclear cells were used for TCR beta sequencing. Genomic DNA was extracted from the blood cell samples with the Qiagen DNeasy Blood Extraction Kit. Its CDR3 holds 16 amino acids, cysteine through phenylalanine. The sequence is cut down to CDR3 DNA, 48 bases in frame from base 1. CDR1 and CDR2 (LGHNA, YNFKEQ) derive from the germline V gene. Trimming takes 6 bases off V and 0 bases off J; junction bases not matched to a gene: 8. Receptor libraries were prepared by the immunoSEQ multiplex PCR assay. For the multiplex PCR, a mixture combining 60 forward primers for TCR Vbeta segments and 13 reverse primers for TCR Jbeta segments was used. The CDR3 region of rearranged TCR beta genes was amplified from genomic DNA with a multiplex PCR assay. On the Illumina HiSeq System, the amplified TCR beta libraries were sequenced as 87-base-pair reads. Per the source publication's procedure: A later analysis counted approximately 74 million unique TCR beta chains across the 640 or so repertoires, and some 11 million of these chains were shared by at least two donors. Raw reads were error-corrected and collapsed into unique sequences with a nearest-neighbor algorithm that merged closely related sequences to remove PCR and sequencing errors. CDR3 sequences were aligned to IMGT reference sequences to assign V, D and J gene segments. Each retained sequence needed at least a six-nucleotide match to both a V gene segment and a J gene segment. A rearrangement was called productive if the CDR3 had no stop codons and remained in frame with V and J, and every other rearrangement was called non-productive. Following IMGT convention, CDR3 was defined as the stretch from the second conserved V-encoded cysteine to the conserved J-encoded phenylalanine. The earlier analysis of approximately 500 of the donors excluded sequences that lacked an unambiguous match to a single V gene segment. In an earlier analysis of approximately 590 of the donors, a V segment was called functional when productive rearrangements were above 56.7%, and segregating when the standard deviation between donors exceeded 5%. To diagnose cytomegalovirus status from the catalog of TCR beta chain sequences, a statistical classification framework was built. A later analysis assigned V and J genes by comparing TCR nucleotide sequences with IMGT/GENE-DB human TR gene sequences. In a later analysis, CDR3 sequences and most-parsimonious VDJ recombination scenarios were assigned using the TCRdist pipeline. In a later analysis, every TCR beta chain was defined by the combination of its CDR3 amino acid sequence and its V-gene family, and reads without a unique V-gene family were dropped. To address suspected cross-contamination and a sequencing artifact, a later analysis removed roughly 640 highly shared, low-generation-probability nucleotide sequences. In a later analysis, a clonal expansion index was calculated for each public chain from normalized within-repertoire ranks of inferred template counts. Generation probabilities in a later analysis came from a VDJ recombination model fitted to out-of-frame rearrangements, and those results were checked against IGoR. In a later analysis, TCR-TCR, TCR-HLA and TCR-CMV co-occurrence was scored with hypergeometric tests, and a repertoire-size bias correction was applied to TCR pairs. False discovery rates were estimated in a later analysis by permuting HLA or CMV assignments 20 times. A later analysis grouped co-occurring TCRs with DBSCAN, adding TCRdist sequence similarity when clustering within HLA-allele-positive subsets. For co-occurrence clustering, repertoires with fewer than 30,000 or more than 120,000 public chains were excluded, along with roughly 5 repertoires with anomalous nucleotide sharing. In TCRdb, the immuneACCESS table is reduced to in-frame sequences with V and J assigned. These tables do not hold every clone; where another copy was compared, an unresolved V gene accounts for under half, and the others remain unexplained. The DNA gave D and trimming, while V, J and clone size come from that table. The sample data list 200,000 to 250,000 clones, and approximately 84% of these were observed just once. The top ten hold 0.58% of the sample.

Sequenced input: PBMCs. This receptor chain uses TRBV4-2 and TRBJ2-7, with 10 middle bases fitting TRBD2. The clonotype was recovered from a woman in her 40s in good health and CMV-seronegative. Read as DNA, the sequence is TGTGCCAGCAGACCTACGAGCGGGGGGGCCTCCTACGAGCAGTACTTC. Translation gives CASRPTSGGASYEQYF.